The rows below give T cell receptor beta chains drawn from one sample of a study of technical replicates of blood from a handful of donors. Assay: immunoSEQ multiplex PCR; the TCRdb copy retains only in-frame clones and omits some. The profile shows about 84,000 clones, 95% to 98% of them singletons. Sequenced material: T cells isolated from PBMCs. The receptors derive from a human donor in good health. Both conserved end residues are part of each CDR3. The size of a clone is reported for some rows only, either as once, few or many, or as a class for expanded clones.

>TRBV9|.|TRBJ2-5
CASSLIPGQETQYF
>TRBV7-8|.|TRBJ1-5
CASSQTRDSNQPQHF
>TRBV6-5|.|TRBJ2-7
CASSSLDLDEQYF
>TRBV2|once|TRBJ2-7
CASRTSGSYEQYF
>TRBV11-1|.|TRBJ1-1
CASSLVSGTGVTEAFF
>TRBV4-2|.|TRBJ1-5
CASSQVGGPGGEPGNQPQHF
>TRBV6-5|.|TRBJ1-3
CASTRSSGNTIYF
>TRBV5-1|.|TRBJ2-7
CASSRSGRSSYEQYF
>TRBV5-1|.|TRBJ1-3
CASSLEPYGNTIYF
>TRBV7-9|.|TRBJ2-1
CASSLQGGPVNEQFF
>TRBV11-3|.|TRBJ2-7
CASSPGTGGSYEQYF
>TRBV27|.|TRBJ1-2
CASSFLGRASYTF
>TRBV7-6|.|TRBJ2-5
CASSFLAKTSGSGGETQYF
>TRBV19|.|TRBJ1-4
CATRTGKSEKLFF
>TRBV27|once|TRBJ2-7
CASSSPSRRGSRNEQYF
>TRBV13|.|TRBJ2-1
CASSLGGLAGGLKTVEQFF
>TRBV5-1|.|TRBJ1-3
CASSLTGYGNTIYF
>TRBV6-5|.|TRBJ1-6
CASSYTGQDSPLHF
>TRBV18|once|TRBJ2-7
CASSPSLAGVGYEQYF
>TRBV6-6|once|TRBJ2-7
CASTRQGVSYEQYF
>TRBV19|.|TRBJ1-5
CASSIQGGLDQPQHF
>TRBV6-5|.|TRBJ1-1
CASSYSGSMNTEAFF
>TRBV5-4|.|TRBJ2-7
CASSTSGGSYEQYF
>TRBV6-4|.|TRBJ2-1
CASSESGTSGYNEQFF
>TRBV6-9|.|TRBJ2-1
CASSYSRGFDEQFF
>TRBV5-1|.|TRBJ1-3
CASSLEGQRITGNTIYF
>TRBV11-2|.|TRBJ2-7
CASSLGPGAYEQYF
>TRBV27|.|TRBJ2-7
CASKKIQGGEQYF
>TRBV7-9|.|TRBJ2-7
CASSSGTSGSEQYF
>TRBV29-1|.|TRBJ2-7
CSVGTTSAYEQYF
>TRBV7-9|.|TRBJ2-3
CASSTRLAGGTDTQYF
>TRBV10-2|.|TRBJ2-1
CASSESAGGGLNEQFF
>TRBV28|.|TRBJ1-4
CASSLPQGSGEKLFF
>TRBV19|.|TRBJ1-5
CASNDRSYQPQHF
>TRBV19|.|TRBJ2-2
CASRVAGELFF
>TRBV19|.|TRBJ1-1
CASSIVGTAEAFF
>TRBV18|.|TRBJ2-5
CASSPVLGQEETQYF
>TRBV5-4|once|TRBJ2-7
CASSRAGTSKVSGEQYF
>TRBV4-2|.|TRBJ2-1
CASSQRTSGGADEQFF
>TRBV4-1|.|TRBJ2-1
CASSQLWRRSSGEDEQFF
>TRBV5-1|.|TRBJ2-2
CASSLAPSLPGELFF
>TRBV11-3|.|TRBJ2-1
CASRSGGDSYNEQFF
>TRBV7-9|.|TRBJ1-2
CASSSGTFNYGYTF
>TRBV10-2|.|TRBJ2-7
CASTCYEQYF
>TRBV4-1|.|TRBJ2-6
CASSQDWAPGSGANVLTF
>TRBV12-5|.|TRBJ2-1
CASRASTVPYNEQFF
>TRBV6-5|.|TRBJ1-1
CASRALQGAEAFF
>TRBV18|.|TRBJ1-4
CASSPPGTGAEKLFF
>TRBV5-1|.|TRBJ2-1
CASSLVTGGNEQFF
>TRBV4-1|.|TRBJ2-5
CASSHQPHPGGTEETQYF
>TRBV6-5|.|TRBJ1-5
CASSYRDRGQPQHF
>TRBV19|.|TRBJ1-4
CASRTQGATNEKLFF
>TRBV7-8|.|TRBJ1-1
CASSPPPVSLNTEAFF
>TRBV30|.|TRBJ1-2
CAWLTDRYGYTF